These T cell receptor beta chains were read from a single sample in a study of blood T cell repertoires in COVID-19. Here immunoSEQ multiplex PCR was the method, and the copy in TCRdb shows in-frame clones only, minus some. The table has roughly 46,000 clones, 84% seen once; the top ten hold 8.8%. Sequenced sample: peripheral blood. Receptor source: a man between 60 and 75 years old with acute or convalescent COVID-19. The CDR3 runs from the conserved cysteine through the conserved F or W. Each record gives: clone size, V gene, D gene, J gene, CDR3 DNA, CDR3 protein. A D gene is named only where the DNA matches it firmly. Rows give clone size only sometimes, using once, few, many, or a class for an expanded clone.

clone size: -; V gene: TRBV12-5; D gene: TRBD2; J gene: TRBJ2-3; CDR3 DNA: TGTGCTAGTGGTTTGGTAGCGACTAGCGGGGGGGTCGCTCGGACGCAGTATTTT; CDR3 protein: CASGLVATSGGVARTQYF
clone size: -; V gene: TRBV7-9; D gene: -; J gene: TRBJ2-3; CDR3 DNA: TGTGCCAGCAGCCGTAGCACAGATACGCAGTATTTT; CDR3 protein: CASSRSTDTQYF
clone size: -; V gene: TRBV30; D gene: -; J gene: TRBJ1-3; CDR3 DNA: TGTGCCTGGAGCGGGGACTCTGGAAACACCATATATTTT; CDR3 protein: CAWSGDSGNTIYF
clone size: -; V gene: TRBV2; D gene: -; J gene: TRBJ1-2; CDR3 DNA: TGTGCCAGCACCTGGGGGACGGGGGACTATGGCTACACCTTC; CDR3 protein: CASTWGTGDYGYTF
clone size: -; V gene: TRBV5-6; D gene: TRBD1; J gene: TRBJ1-4; CDR3 DNA: TGTGCCAGCAGCTTGGTCCAACAGGGGGCTAATGAAAAACTGTTTTTT; CDR3 protein: CASSLVQQGANEKLFF
clone size: -; V gene: TRBV4-1; D gene: -; J gene: TRBJ1-1; CDR3 DNA: TGCGCCAGCAGCCCGGTTACAGGGAACACTGAAGCTTTCTTT; CDR3 protein: CASSPVTGNTEAFF
clone size: -; V gene: TRBV7-2; D gene: TRBD1; J gene: TRBJ2-7; CDR3 DNA: TGTGCCAGCAGCTCTACAGGGGGCATAAACGAGCAGTACTTC; CDR3 protein: CASSSTGGINEQYF
clone size: once; V gene: TRBV4-2; D gene: -; J gene: TRBJ1-5; CDR3 DNA: TGTGCCAGCAGCCAAGATATCGGTCAGCCCCAGCATTTT; CDR3 protein: CASSQDIGQPQHF
clone size: -; V gene: TRBV5-1; D gene: TRBD2; J gene: TRBJ2-1; CDR3 DNA: TGCGCCAGCAGCGTTATCTCGGGGGGGCGAAACAATGAGCAGTTCTTC; CDR3 protein: CASSVISGGRNNEQFF
clone size: -; V gene: TRBV27; D gene: TRBD2; J gene: TRBJ2-3; CDR3 DNA: TGTGCCAGCAGTCCCCCCCGGACTAGCGGTAGCACAGATACGCAGTATTTT; CDR3 protein: CASSPPRTSGSTDTQYF
clone size: -; V gene: TRBV18; D gene: -; J gene: TRBJ1-1; CDR3 DNA: TGTGCCAGCTCACCCCTCGGACAATCGAACACTGAAGCTTTCTTT; CDR3 protein: CASSPLGQSNTEAFF
clone size: -; V gene: TRBV6-5; D gene: -; J gene: TRBJ1-6; CDR3 DNA: TGTGCCAGCAGTTACGGGACTGGGTCACCCCTCCACTTT; CDR3 protein: CASSYGTGSPLHF
clone size: -; V gene: TRBV29-1; D gene: TRBD1; J gene: TRBJ2-7; CDR3 DNA: TGCAGCGTCCGCGCTCGGGACAGGGGATACGAGCAGTACTTC; CDR3 protein: CSVRARDRGYEQYF
clone size: -; V gene: TRBV4-1; D gene: TRBD1; J gene: TRBJ1-1; CDR3 DNA: TGCGCCAGCAGCCAAACAGGGGTGGCTGAAGCTTTCTTT; CDR3 protein: CASSQTGVAEAFF
clone size: -; V gene: TRBV6-5; D gene: -; J gene: TRBJ2-5; CDR3 DNA: TGTGCCAGCGGTAAGAGGGACATTCAAGAGACCCAGTACTTC; CDR3 protein: CASGKRDIQETQYF
clone size: -; V gene: TRBV5-6; D gene: -; J gene: TRBJ2-7; CDR3 DNA: TGTGCCAGCAGCTTGGCCAGCGAGCAGTACTTC; CDR3 protein: CASSLASEQYF
clone size: -; V gene: TRBV11-2; D gene: -; J gene: TRBJ2-3; CDR3 DNA: TGTGCCAGCACGAAGGGGGTAACAGATACGCAGTATTTT; CDR3 protein: CASTKGVTDTQYF
clone size: few; V gene: TRBV21-1; D gene: -; J gene: TRBJ1-2; CDR3 DNA: TGTGCCAGCAGCAAAGCTGTCGGAGCCGGGGATTATGGCTACACCTTC; CDR3 protein: CASSKAVGAGDYGYTF
clone size: -; V gene: TRBV30; D gene: -; J gene: TRBJ1-2; CDR3 DNA: TGTGCCTGGGCAGAGCCGGGGAGGACCTATGGCTACACCTTC; CDR3 protein: CAWAEPGRTYGYTF
clone size: -; V gene: TRBV30; D gene: -; J gene: TRBJ1-1; CDR3 DNA: TGTGCCGGCGGACGGGAGAACACTGAAGCTTTCTTT; CDR3 protein: CAGGRENTEAFF
clone size: once; V gene: TRBV9; D gene: -; J gene: TRBJ1-3; CDR3 DNA: TGTGCCAGCAGCGGCCAGGGTGGAAACACCATATATTTT; CDR3 protein: CASSGQGGNTIYF
clone size: -; V gene: TRBV5-5; D gene: -; J gene: TRBJ1-3; CDR3 DNA: TGTGCCAGCAGCTTGGGCGGGAGCTCTGGAAACACCATATATTTT; CDR3 protein: CASSLGGSSGNTIYF
clone size: -; V gene: TRBV7-2; D gene: -; J gene: TRBJ1-1; CDR3 DNA: TGTGCCAGCAGCTTCTCAGGGGCTACTGAAGCTTTCTTT; CDR3 protein: CASSFSGATEAFF
clone size: once; V gene: TRBV28; D gene: TRBD1; J gene: TRBJ2-7; CDR3 DNA: TGTGCCATCCGGGACAGCACCTACGAGCAGTACTTC; CDR3 protein: CAIRDSTYEQYF
clone size: once; V gene: TRBV9; D gene: -; J gene: TRBJ1-5; CDR3 DNA: TGTGCCAGCAGCGTAGGACTTGGAAATCAGCCCCAGCATTTT; CDR3 protein: CASSVGLGNQPQHF
clone size: -; V gene: TRBV9; D gene: TRBD1; J gene: TRBJ1-6; CDR3 DNA: TGTGCCAGCAGCGTAGACGGGACAGGGGCCCTGAATACTTCACCCCTCCACTTT; CDR3 protein: CASSVDGTGALNTSPLHF
clone size: -; V gene: TRBV19; D gene: -; J gene: TRBJ1-1; CDR3 DNA: TGTGCCAGTAGACCCCCGGGACACGACCAAGCTGAAGCTTTCTTT; CDR3 protein: CASRPPGHDQAEAFF
clone size: -; V gene: TRBV15; D gene: TRBD1; J gene: TRBJ2-7; CDR3 DNA: TGTGCCACCAGCAGATCTTTGCCGGGACAGGGCCCCGACGAGCAGTACTTC; CDR3 protein: CATSRSLPGQGPDEQYF
clone size: -; V gene: TRBV11-1; D gene: TRBD1; J gene: TRBJ2-3; CDR3 DNA: TGTGCCAGCAGCTTAGCGCTCGGGACAGGGGCAGATACGCAGTATTTT; CDR3 protein: CASSLALGTGADTQYF
clone size: -; V gene: TRBV11-2; D gene: -; J gene: TRBJ2-7; CDR3 DNA: TGTGCCAGCAGCGGTGAGGAGGGCGAGCAGTACTTC; CDR3 protein: CASSGEEGEQYF
clone size: -; V gene: TRBV30; D gene: -; J gene: TRBJ2-3; CDR3 DNA: TGTGCCTGGAGTGGCACTACCACAGATACGCAGTATTTT; CDR3 protein: CAWSGTTTDTQYF
clone size: -; V gene: TRBV29-1; D gene: TRBD2; J gene: TRBJ2-3; CDR3 DNA: TGCAGCGTGATGCTAGCGGGGGGGTACACAGATACGCAGTATTTT; CDR3 protein: CSVMLAGGYTDTQYF
clone size: once; V gene: TRBV6-5; D gene: -; J gene: TRBJ1-1; CDR3 DNA: TGTGCCAGCAGTTACGAGGATACGAACACTGAAGCTTTCTTT; CDR3 protein: CASSYEDTNTEAFF
clone size: -; V gene: TRBV2; D gene: -; J gene: TRBJ2-7; CDR3 DNA: TGTGCCAGCAGTGAACCCGTACCCATGACAGTTCCATCCTTCGAGCAGTACTTC; CDR3 protein: CASSEPVPMTVPSFEQYF
clone size: -; V gene: TRBV2; D gene: -; J gene: TRBJ1-2; CDR3 DNA: TGTGCCAGCGGAGGGACGGCCAACTATGGCTACACCTTC; CDR3 protein: CASGGTANYGYTF
clone size: -; V gene: TRBV5-1; D gene: TRBD1; J gene: TRBJ1-1; CDR3 DNA: TGCGCCAGCAAGCTAGAAGGGACAGCCACTGAAGCTTTCTTT; CDR3 protein: CASKLEGTATEAFF
clone size: -; V gene: TRBV2; D gene: -; J gene: TRBJ1-5; CDR3 DNA: TGTGCCAGCATTCGACAGGCCAATCAGCCCCAGCATTTT; CDR3 protein: CASIRQANQPQHF
clone size: -; V gene: TRBV27; D gene: -; J gene: TRBJ1-6; CDR3 DNA: TGTGCCAGCAGTTTGGGCCAATCCTATAATTCACCCCTCCACTTT; CDR3 protein: CASSLGQSYNSPLHF
clone size: -; V gene: TRBV14; D gene: TRBD1; J gene: TRBJ2-7; CDR3 DNA: TGTGCCAGCAGGCAAACTGACAGGGGGGTGGTGTACGAGCAGTACTTC; CDR3 protein: CASRQTDRGVVYEQYF
clone size: -; V gene: TRBV7-2; D gene: -; J gene: TRBJ1-2; CDR3 DNA: TGTGCCAGCAGCTTAATACGGGATAGCTATGGCTACACCTTC; CDR3 protein: CASSLIRDSYGYTF
clone size: -; V gene: TRBV6-6; D gene: TRBD1; J gene: TRBJ1-1; CDR3 DNA: TGTGCCAGCAATGCAGGGGGACGCGAAGGTTTCGGAGCTTTCTTT; CDR3 protein: CASNAGGREGFGAFF
clone size: -; V gene: TRBV11-2; D gene: -; J gene: TRBJ1-2; CDR3 DNA: TGTGCCAGCAGCCGATTGGGACTTGATGGCTACACCTTC; CDR3 protein: CASSRLGLDGYTF
clone size: -; V gene: TRBV3-1/TRBV3-2; D gene: TRBD2; J gene: TRBJ2-1; CDR3 DNA: TGTGCCAGCAGCCAAAAGCCCCTAGCGGGGGGACTTGATGAGCAGTTCTTC; CDR3 protein: CASSQKPLAGGLDEQFF
clone size: -; V gene: TRBV9; D gene: TRBD1; J gene: TRBJ1-2; CDR3 DNA: TGTGCCAGCAGTGGTGACCTCGACAGGGGCTGGCACTATGGCTACACCTTC; CDR3 protein: CASSGDLDRGWHYGYTF
clone size: -; V gene: TRBV12-3/TRBV12-4; D gene: -; J gene: TRBJ2-7; CDR3 DNA: TGTGCCAGCAGACCCCACACAGATTACGAGCAGTACTTC; CDR3 protein: CASRPHTDYEQYF
clone size: -; V gene: TRBV30; D gene: TRBD1; J gene: TRBJ1-6; CDR3 DNA: TGTGCCTGGGGTTCGTTGGGACAGGGGGCAAGGAGCTCCTATAATTCACCCCTCCACTTT; CDR3 protein: CAWGSLGQGARSSYNSPLHF
clone size: -; V gene: TRBV5-6; D gene: TRBD1; J gene: TRBJ1-6; CDR3 DNA: TGTGCCAGCAGCTTGGCGGGACAGTATAATTCACCCCTCCACTTT; CDR3 protein: CASSLAGQYNSPLHF
clone size: -; V gene: TRBV10-3; D gene: TRBD1; J gene: TRBJ2-7; CDR3 DNA: TGTGCCATCACCCCCCGACAGGGTATTGATCACGAGCAGTACTTC; CDR3 protein: CAITPRQGIDHEQYF
clone size: once; V gene: TRBV11-2; D gene: TRBD1; J gene: TRBJ2-7; CDR3 DNA: TGTGCCAGCAGCCCCCGTCCCAGGGGGATCTACGAGCAGTACTTC; CDR3 protein: CASSPRPRGIYEQYF